The T cell receptor (beta chain) described here comes from a study of blood T cell repertoires in COVID-19. The overall study: Acute and convalescent COVID-19 specimens originated in the United States, Italy and Spain. PBMCs, B-cell-depleted T cells, or T cells were the source of the cDNA or gDNA that made up the material.

This table comes from immunoSEQ multiplex PCR, and its TCRdb copy is limited to in-frame clones, with some not included. Of about 150,000 clones in the sample, approximately 91% were seen once. This CDR3 has 13 amino acids. Trimming stripped 5 bases from V and 3 bases from J, with 9 bases between. Germline assignment: CDR1 SSHAT and CDR2 FNYEAQ (reference sequence). This clonotype originated in a man between 18 and 29 years old with COVID-19, enrolled during active disease. The rearrangement links TRBV7-7 to TRBJ2-3; D is unclear. The sample consisted of peripheral blood. The CDR3 is CASSLSFTDTQYF. The CDR3 DNA reads TGTGCCAGCAGCCTTAGCTTTACAGATACGCAGTATTTT.